These 27 T cell receptor beta chains originate from one sample sequenced in a study of shared clonotypes between healthy human individuals. Positively selected for CCR7, the CD45RO-negative cells used as naive CD8 cells excluded terminally differentiated effector memory CD45RA+ cells. Sequencing was performed with immunoSEQ multiplex PCR; in TCRdb, only in-frame clones are kept and a portion is missing. The profile shows millions of clones, roughly 91% of them singletons. The sequencing sample was made of naive CD8+ T cells from PBMCs. The receptors were gathered from a man aged 18 to 29 in good health. Some clones in this sample may be carry-over from other donors' samples.

V usage is TRBV4-1 and J usage is TRBJ2-5, with a weak D call TRBD2 (5 bases). Germline V lookup: CDR1 MGHRA, CDR2 YSYEKL. Between the trimmed V and J ends, which lost 0 bases and 5 bases, there was a span of 19 bases. The CDR3 extends over 17 amino acids. DNA of the CDR3: TGCGCCAGCAGCCAAGAGACCCCCCCGGGGTATTACGAGACCCAGTACTTC. This encodes CASSQETPPGYYETQYF.

The chain links TRBV2 to TRBJ2-1, with 8 bases identical to TRBD2. Germline lookup yields CDR1 SNHLY and CDR2 FYNNEI. CDR3 length: 16 amino acids. The V gene end was trimmed by 2 bases and the J gene end by 4 bases; junction bases not matched to a gene: 7. DNA for the CDR3: TGTGCCAGCAGTGAAAGGTCTAGCGGGTTATACAATGAGCAGTTCTTC. Translation gives CASSERSSGLYNEQFF.

This sequence joins TRBV13 and TRBJ2-2, with 11 bases matching TRBD2. The CDR3 contains 15 residues. CDR1 is PRHDT and CDR2 is FYEKMQ in the germline V gene (reference sequence). V was pared by 4 bases and J by 3 bases, with 1 base of the junction left unmatched. In nucleotides, the CDR3 is TGTGCCAGCAGCTCGGGACTAGCGGACACCGGGGAGCTGTTTTTT. As protein: CASSSGLADTGELFF.

The chain combines TRBV11-2 with TRBJ2-3; unclear D gene. Trimming took off 2 bases at V and 4 bases at J, with 7 bases between the two ends. Germline values: CDR1 SGHAT, CDR2 FQNNGV. The CDR3 is made up of 13 amino acids. The CDR3 nucleotides read TGTGCCAGCAGCTTAAAATGGTCAGATACGCAGTATTTT. As protein: CASSLKWSDTQYF.

The rearrangement uses TRBV5-1 and TRBJ1-1; no clear D. The CDR3 is 15 amino acids. In germline, CDR1 is SGHRS, CDR2 YFSETQ. V was cut by 5 bases and J by 0 bases, with 14 bases left in between. CDR3 in amino acids: CASSNRNSLNTEAFF. The CDR3 region has the DNA TGCGCCAGCAGTAATCGGAACAGCTTGAACACTGAAGCTTTCTTT. The variable domain in full, with the rest retrieved from reference TRBV5-1 and TRBJ1-1, is KAGVTQTPRYLIKTRGQQVTLSCSPISGHRSVSWYQQTPGQGLQFLFEYFSETQRNKGNFPGRFSGRQFSNSRSEMNVSTLELGDSALYLCASSNRNSLNTEAFFGQGTRLTVV.

Note on this clone: The sample holds other DNA sequences that translate to the same CDR3. The J gene is TRBJ1-1, the V gene TRBV27; no definite D call. The length of the CDR3 is 13 residues. Looked up from germline, CDR1 is MNHEY and CDR2 is SMNVEV (reference sequence). V lost 6 bases and J lost 1, with 9 bases in between. CDR3 coding DNA: TGTGCCAGCAGCCTGGCCTCGAACACTGAAGCTTTCTTT. It encodes CASSLASNTEAFF.

The chain carries TRBV4-2 and TRBJ2-1; no definite D call. CDR1 and CDR2 from the germline V gene are LGHNA and YNFKEQ. The V gene lost 0 bases and the J gene lost 5 bases, with 8 bases spanning the gap. The CDR3 has 14 amino acids. The CDR3 spells CASSQDTVNNEQFF. As DNA, the CDR3 is TGTGCCAGCAGCCAAGATACAGTAAACAATGAGCAGTTCTTC.

The rearrangement links TRBV4-3 to TRBJ2-5; D remains unclear. Trimming took off 1 base at V and 0 bases at J, with 6 bases between the two ends. Germline V gene data show CDR1 as LGHNA and CDR2 as YSLEER. This CDR3 has 14 residues. In DNA form, the CDR3 reads TGCGCCAGCAGCCAAGGAACGTACCAAGAGACCCAGTACTTC. Its translation: CASSQGTYQETQYF.

This sequence joins TRBV7-9 and TRBJ2-7; TRBD2 matches at 10 bases. Germline V gene lookup returns CDR1 SEHNR and CDR2 FQNEAQ (reference sequence). The CDR3 sequence is 16 residues long. J was trimmed by 0 bases and V by 4 bases; bases with no gene match: 6. The chain's CDR3 is CASSSSGTSVSYEQYF. The CDR3 DNA is TGTGCCAGCAGCTCCTCCGGGACTAGCGTCTCCTACGAGCAGTACTTC.

This clone was picked up one time. This chain links TRBV30 with TRBJ2-7, with 7 positions matching TRBD2. CDR3 length equals 14 residues. Per the germline V gene, CDR1 is GTSNPN and CDR2 is SVGIG (reference sequence). Germline trimming cut 5 bases from V and 0 bases from J; bases unmatched to any gene: 7. CDR3 residues: CAWGGGSSSYEQYF. CDR3 sequence (DNA): TGTGCCTGGGGCGGGGGATCAAGCTCCTACGAGCAGTACTTC.

V usage is TRBV9 and J usage is TRBJ2-3, with D perhaps matching TRBD1 (5 bases). The CDR3 has 15 amino acids. The germline V and J ends were trimmed by 1 base and 6 bases, with 15 bases remaining between them. Germline CDR1 is SGDLS and CDR2 is YYNGEE. For the CDR3, the DNA is TGTGCCAGCAGCGTAAATGGGAATAAGGGGGATACGCAGTATTTT. Its translation is CASSVNGNKGDTQYF. The full variable domain, completed using reference TRBV9 and TRBJ2-3, is DSGVTQTPKHLITATGQRVTLRCSPRSGDLSVYWYQQSLDQGLQFLIQYYNGEERAKGNILERFSAQQFPDLHSELNLSSLELGDSALYFCASSVNGNKGDTQYFGPGTRLTVL.

This chain links TRBV27 with TRBJ2-1; 9 bases agree with TRBD2. V was clipped by 2 bases and J by 5 bases; unmatched bases: 4. CDR1 is MNHEY, CDR2 SMNVEV, per germline (reference sequence). The CDR3 covers 15 residues. In DNA form, the CDR3 reads TGTGCCAGCAGTTTAGCGGGAGGGATCCACAATGAGCAGTTCTTC. Translated: CASSLAGGIHNEQFF.

CDR3 in amino acids: CASSSSLLGGSGHYEQYF. Written as DNA, the CDR3 is TGTGCCAGCAGCTCCTCACTTCTAGGGGGCAGCGGGCACTACGAGCAGTACTTC. This sequence joins TRBV7-8 and TRBJ2-7; weak D call: TRBD1 (7 bases). There are 18 residues in the CDR3. CDR1 is SGHVS, CDR2 FQNEAQ, per germline. Trimming stripped 4 bases from V and 3 bases from J, with 25 bases between.

The V gene is TRBV29-1, the J gene TRBJ2-7, with TRBD2 matching over 12 bases. This CDR3 contains 14 residues. The junction had 4 bases not matched to a gene; V was cut back by 5 bases and J by 2 bases. Per germline, CDR1 SQVTM and CDR2 ANQGSEA. Written as DNA, the CDR3 is TGCAGCGTTCGGGGGACTAGCGGGCCCTACGAGCAGTACTTC. Protein sequence: CSVRGTSGPYEQYF.

The chain recombines TRBV15 with TRBJ2-1; D is unclear. V gave up 4 bases and J gave up 0 bases, with 16 bases separating them. This CDR3 region has 17 residues. Germline V lookup: CDR1 LNHNV, CDR2 YYDKDF (reference sequence). The CDR3 is CATSKGVTSTSYNEQFF. The CDR3, as DNA: TGTGCCACCAGCAAGGGTGTCACCTCCACCTCCTACAATGAGCAGTTCTTC.

This clone was observed a single time. The chain recombines TRBV27 with TRBJ2-2; TRBD1 matches at 8 bases. Germline-derived CDR1 and CDR2 are MNHEY and SMNVEV (reference sequence). J was trimmed by 1 base and V by 5 bases; bases with no gene match: 3. The CDR3 loop spans 15 amino acids. CDR3 nucleotides: TGTGCCAGCAGTGTTGACAGGGGGAACACCGGGGAGCTGTTTTTT. Its protein is CASSVDRGNTGELFF.

Of note for this clone: Sequence at one end of the junction differs from germline and may be a read error. This chain joins TRBV4-1 and TRBJ2-7; D is uncertain. Looked up from germline, CDR1 is MGHRA and CDR2 is YSYEKL. This CDR3 spans 15 amino acids. The CDR3 region is CASSQDRVTSSEQYF. The CDR3 DNA follows: TGCGCCAGCAGCCAAGATAGGGTGACGTCCTCCGAGCAGTACTTC.

The rearrangement links TRBV6-1 to TRBJ2-7; D is undetermined. V lost 5 bases and J 3 bases, leaving 5 bases between the germline ends. The CDR3 consists of 11 residues. The germline V gene has CDR1 MNHNS and CDR2 SASEGT. CDR3 loop: CASSSNYEQYF. CDR3 nucleotides: TGTGCCAGCAGTTCAAACTACGAGCAGTACTTC.

The table lists this clone with a few counts. The identical CDR3 is also encoded by other nucleotide sequences in the sample. The V call is TRBV9, the J call TRBJ1-1; tentative D call: TRBD1 (5 bases). The CDR3 contains 12 residues. Trimming removed 5 bases at V and 5 bases at J, with 10 bases between. Germline V gene data show CDR1 as SGDLS and CDR2 as YYNGEE. For the CDR3, the DNA is TGTGCCAGCAGTACGGGGGGTACTGAAGCTTTCTTT. It specifies CASSTGGTEAFF.

J is TRBJ1-3 and V is TRBV4-1; tentatively, D is TRBD1 (6 bases). Germline V lookup: CDR1 MGHRA, CDR2 YSYEKL. CDR3 length equals 18 residues. V was shortened by 4 bases and J by 4 bases, with 23 bases between the two germline ends. Here the CDR3 reads CASSPIFMQQGSGNTIYF. CDR3 sequence (DNA): TGCGCCAGCAGCCCCATTTTTATGCAACAGGGATCGGGAAACACCATATATTTT.

This chain connects TRBV12-5 to TRBJ2-3; D is uncertain. The CDR3 covers 12 residues. V was clipped by 3 bases and J by 4 bases, with 5 bases between them. Germline CDR1 reads LGHNT; CDR2 reads FRNRAP. The CDR3 DNA follows: TGTGCTAGTGGTTTAGAAGCAGATACGCAGTATTTT. It encodes CASGLEADTQYF.

Only one count was recorded for this clone. The rearrangement joins TRBV7-9 to TRBJ2-2; D perhaps matches TRBD2 (5 bases). V lost 5 bases, J lost 1 base, and 11 bases lay in between. Germline V gene lookup returns CDR1 SEHNR and CDR2 FQNEAQ (reference sequence). The CDR3 has 15 residues. CDR3 in amino acids: CASSTTRENTGELFF. The DNA of the CDR3 is TGTGCCAGCAGCACGACACGGGAGAACACCGGGGAGCTGTTTTTT. The full variable domain, its missing parts supplied by reference TRBV7-9 and TRBJ2-2, is DTGVSQNPRHKITKRGQNVTFRCDPISEHNRLYWYRQTLGQGPEFLTYFQNEAQLEKSRLLSDRFSAERPKGSFSTLEIQRTEQGDSAMYLCASSTTRENTGELFFGEGSRLTVL.

This clone occurred once. Other DNA sequences in the same sample also yield this CDR3. This CDR3 is CASSPPSGAYNEQFF. CDR3 bases: TGTGCCAGCAGCCCCCCGAGCGGGGCTTACAATGAGCAGTTCTTC. The V call is TRBV7-9, the J call TRBJ2-1; 7 bases align to TRBD2. The CDR3 sequence is 15 residues long. The germline V gene has CDR1 SEHNR and CDR2 FQNEAQ (reference sequence). The junction had 8 bases not matched to a gene; V was cut back by 5 bases and J by 4 bases.

The CDR3 coding sequence is TGTGCCAGTAGCCTGGGGAAGAACACTGAAGCTTTCTTT. Its protein product is CASSLGKNTEAFF. The V gene is TRBV19, the J gene TRBJ1-1, with unresolved D. Trimming removed 6 bases from V and 1 base from J, with 9 bases in between. Per germline, CDR1 LNHDA and CDR2 SQIVND (reference sequence). The CDR3 length is 13 residues. Drawing the rest from reference TRBV19 and TRBJ1-1, the complete variable domain is DGGITQSPKYLFRKEGQNVTLSCEQNLNHDAMYWYRQDPGQGLRLIYYSQIVNDFQKGDIAEGYSVSREKKESFPLTVTSAQKNPTAFYLCASSLGKNTEAFFGQGTRLTVV.

This chain links TRBV19 with TRBJ2-1; possible D gene TRBD1, 6 bases. The CDR3 contains 12 residues. CDR1 and CDR2 from the germline V gene are LNHDA and SQIVND (reference sequence). Trimming shortened V by 4 bases and J by 8 bases, and 9 bases separated the two germline ends. The CDR3 protein is CASSTGTHEQFF. The CDR3 DNA reads as TGTGCCAGTAGTACCGGGACACATGAGCAGTTCTTC.

The chain is built from TRBV27 and TRBJ2-1; D gene uncertain. Germline V lookup: CDR1 MNHEY, CDR2 SMNVEV (reference sequence). Trimming stripped 5 bases from V and 0 bases from J, with 11 bases between. The CDR3 is made up of 15 amino acids. The DNA of the CDR3 is TGTGCCAGCAGTGTCGACGGCAGCTCCTACAATGAGCAGTTCTTC. This codes for CASSVDGSSYNEQFF.

The chain links TRBV28 to TRBJ2-1, with D perhaps matching TRBD2 (5 bases). Deletions cut 1 base from V and 5 bases from J, with 9 bases between. The CDR3 covers 14 residues. Germline CDR1 and CDR2: MDHEN and SYDVKM. In nucleotides, the CDR3 is TGTGCCAGCAGTTTATACTCGACTAACAATGAGCAGTTCTTC. Residues: CASSLYSTNNEQFF.